Sequencing of this T cell receptor beta chain was carried out in a study of blood T cells in healthy people across ages. Study findings and constraints: Because donor CMV status was unknown, expanded clonotype changes were possibly confounded. Roughly linear declines in TCR beta diversity per million T cells occurred with age.

Each sample used at least 6 million PBMCs. Total RNA, at least 6 micrograms per sample, was extracted from PBMCs. With respect to this clonotype: The antigen is undetermined.

Deletions cut 3 bases from V and 1 base from J, with 7 bases between. The CDR3 runs to 13 residues. CDR1 is SGDLS and CDR2 is YYNGEE in the germline V gene. Then a second PCR, running about 6 to 11 cycles, was carried out with a sample-barcoded 5' primer and a J-beta primer mix. TCRdb re-derived calls from the 5' RACE reads in MiXCR, one entry per CDR3 protein. Of about 780,000 distinct CDR3 sequences in the sample, about half are singletons; the top ten hold about a sixth. The clonotype was recovered from a man older than 75 in good health. The sample consisted of blood. This chain joins TRBV9 and TRBJ1-1; D unclear. The DNA for the CDR3 is TGTGCCAGCAGCGATTTTTCGAACACTGAAGCTTTCTTT. It yields the protein CASSDFSNTEAFF. The variable domain in full, completed from reference TRBV9 and TRBJ1-1, reads DSGVTQTPKHLITATGQRVTLRCSPRSGDLSVYWYQQSLDQGLQFLIQYYNGEERAKGNILERFSAQQFPDLHSELNLSSLELGDSALYFCASSDFSNTEAFFGQGTRLTVV.